The present entry profiles one T cell receptor (beta chain) with its context. Sequenced by immunoSEQ multiplex PCR; TCRdb stores in-frame clones only, minus some. The sample has roughly 680,000 clones; about 89% are singletons. The sample is drawn from a study of Ad26.COV2.S vaccination and SARS-CoV-2 variants. The germline V and J ends were trimmed by 3 bases and 4 bases, with 12 bases remaining between them. This CDR3 has 14 residues. Germline CDR1 reads MNHNS; CDR2 reads SASEGT. Indicated treatment: some 20 received Ad26.COV2.S at low or high dose, single or two shots; roughly five received placebo; per-sample allocation not given. Samples came from day 63 after the first vaccine or placebo injection.

The clonotype was recovered from a person between 18 and 65 years old who received the Ad26.COV2.S COVID-19 vaccine or a placebo. The chain employs TRBV6-1 and TRBJ1-2, with D perhaps TRBD1 (6 bases). Sample: peripheral blood, taken in a trial of Ad26.COV2.S vaccine versus placebo. CDR3: CASSEGRGAYGYTF. The CDR3 DNA reads as TGTGCCAGCAGTGAGGGACGGGGGGCCTATGGCTACACCTTC.